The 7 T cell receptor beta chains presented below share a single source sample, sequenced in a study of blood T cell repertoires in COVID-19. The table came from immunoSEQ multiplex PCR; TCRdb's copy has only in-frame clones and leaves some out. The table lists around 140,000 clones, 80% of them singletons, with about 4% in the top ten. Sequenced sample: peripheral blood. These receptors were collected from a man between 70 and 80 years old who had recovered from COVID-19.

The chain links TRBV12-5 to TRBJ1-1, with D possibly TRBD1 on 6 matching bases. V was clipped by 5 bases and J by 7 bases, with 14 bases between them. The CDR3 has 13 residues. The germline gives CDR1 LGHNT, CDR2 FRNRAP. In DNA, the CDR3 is TGTGCTAGTGGTACAGGGCCCCGACTTGAAGCTTTCTTT. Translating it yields CASGTGPRLEAFF.

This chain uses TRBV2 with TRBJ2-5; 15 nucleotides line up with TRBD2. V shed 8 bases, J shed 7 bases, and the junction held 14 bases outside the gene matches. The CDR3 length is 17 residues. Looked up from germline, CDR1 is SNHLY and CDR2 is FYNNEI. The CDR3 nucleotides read TGTGCCAGCGATCCCACCCGGACTAGCGGGAGGGGGGGGACCCAGTACTTC. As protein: CASDPTRTSGRGGTQYF. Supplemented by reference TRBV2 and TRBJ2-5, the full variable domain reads EPEVTQTPSHQVTQMGQEVILRCVPISNHLYFYWYRQILGQKVEFLVSFYNNEISEKSEIFDDQFSVERPDGSNFTLKIRSTKLEDSAMYFCASDPTRTSGRGGTQYFGPGTRLLVL.

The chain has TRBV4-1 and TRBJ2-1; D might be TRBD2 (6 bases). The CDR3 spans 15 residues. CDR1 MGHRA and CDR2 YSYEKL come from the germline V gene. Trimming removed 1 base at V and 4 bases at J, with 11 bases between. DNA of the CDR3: TGCGCCAGCAGCCAAGCTCCTAGCGTATACAATGAGCAGTTCTTC. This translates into CASSQAPSVYNEQFF.

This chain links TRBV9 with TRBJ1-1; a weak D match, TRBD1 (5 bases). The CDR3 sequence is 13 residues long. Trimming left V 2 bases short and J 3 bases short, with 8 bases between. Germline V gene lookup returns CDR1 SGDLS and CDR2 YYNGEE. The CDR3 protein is CASSVGQYTEAFF. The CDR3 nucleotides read TGTGCCAGCAGCGTGGGGCAGTACACTGAAGCTTTCTTT.

The CDR3 sequence: CASSRGQGLSGANVLTF. Here the CDR3 DNA reads TGCGCCAGCAGCCGAGGACAGGGCCTCTCTGGGGCCAACGTCCTGACTTTC. This sequence joins TRBV5-1 and TRBJ2-6; the match to TRBD1 covers 8 bases. Germline V gene lookup returns CDR1 SGHRS and CDR2 YFSETQ. The CDR3 extends over 17 amino acids. The V gene end was trimmed by 4 bases and the J gene end by 0 bases; junction bases not matched to a gene: 6. Complete variable domain (other parts from reference TRBV5-1 and TRBJ2-6): KAGVTQTPRYLIKTRGQQVTLSCSPISGHRSVSWYQQTPGQGLQFLFEYFSETQRNKGNFPGRFSGRQFSNSRSEMNVSTLELGDSALYLCASSRGQGLSGANVLTFGAGSRLTVL.

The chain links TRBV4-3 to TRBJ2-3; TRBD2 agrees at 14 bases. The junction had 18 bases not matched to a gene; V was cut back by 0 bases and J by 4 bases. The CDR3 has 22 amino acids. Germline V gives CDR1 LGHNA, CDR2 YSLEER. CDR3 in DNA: TGCGCCAGCAGCCAAGAATTTTACCCCATGGGGGGACTAGCGGGAGCGCCAGATACGCAGTATTTT. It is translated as CASSQEFYPMGGLAGAPDTQYF.

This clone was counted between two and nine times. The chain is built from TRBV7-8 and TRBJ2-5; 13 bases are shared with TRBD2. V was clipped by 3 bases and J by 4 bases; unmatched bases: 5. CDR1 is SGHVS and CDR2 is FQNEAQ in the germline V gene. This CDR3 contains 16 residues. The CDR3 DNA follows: TGTGCCAGCAGCTTGCTAAGGACTAGCGGGAGAGAGACCCAGTACTTC. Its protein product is CASSLLRTSGRETQYF.